This TCR beta chain stems from a study of OX40 agonist ivuxolimab in advanced cancers. Across the whole study: Dose-escalation patients' cancers were hepatocellular carcinoma, melanoma, renal cell or head and neck cancer. Among those enrolled, mean age was about 63 years (range about 23 to 80) and 82.7% were male. Overall study results and limits: At 0.1 to 3.0 mg/kg, clonal expansion of CD4+ and CD8+ blood T cells had occurred by week 6.

The CDR3 covers 14 residues. CDR1 is MNHEY, CDR2 SMNVEV, per germline (reference sequence). J was trimmed by 4 bases and V by 5 bases; bases with no gene match: 5. The protocol was immunoSEQ multiplex PCR, while the TCRdb copy is restricted to in-frame clones and leaves out a portion. The sample has about 19,000 clones, 75% to 85% seen once. As regards this clone: Its antigen is undetermined.

The input for sequencing was CD4+ or CD8+ T cells sorted from blood, taken in a trial of the OX40 agonist ivuxolimab. This TCR was recovered from an adult with an advanced solid tumor such as melanoma, head and neck, liver or kidney cancer. V is TRBV27 and J is TRBJ2-7; 10 bases are shared with TRBD1. CDR3 DNA: TGTGCCAGCAGTGTGACAGGGGGCTTTTACGAGCAGTACTTC. Its translation: CASSVTGGFYEQYF.